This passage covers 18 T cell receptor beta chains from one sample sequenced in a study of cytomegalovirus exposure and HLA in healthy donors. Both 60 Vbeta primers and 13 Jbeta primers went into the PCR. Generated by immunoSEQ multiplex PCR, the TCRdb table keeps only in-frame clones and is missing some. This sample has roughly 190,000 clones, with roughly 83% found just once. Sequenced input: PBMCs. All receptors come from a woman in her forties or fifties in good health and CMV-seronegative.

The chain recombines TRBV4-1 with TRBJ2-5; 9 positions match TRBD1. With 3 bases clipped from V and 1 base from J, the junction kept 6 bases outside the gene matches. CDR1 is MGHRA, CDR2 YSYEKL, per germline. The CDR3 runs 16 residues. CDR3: CASSHGPGQGQETQYF. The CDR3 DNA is TGCGCCAGCAGCCACGGGCCGGGACAGGGCCAAGAGACCCAGTACTTC.

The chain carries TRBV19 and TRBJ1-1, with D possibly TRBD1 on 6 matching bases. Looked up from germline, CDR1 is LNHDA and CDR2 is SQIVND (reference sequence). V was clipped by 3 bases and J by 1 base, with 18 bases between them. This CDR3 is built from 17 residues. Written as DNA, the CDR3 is TGTGCCAGTAGTATGAGGGCAACAGGGTGGGAGAACACTGAAGCTTTCTTT. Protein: CASSMRATGWENTEAFF.

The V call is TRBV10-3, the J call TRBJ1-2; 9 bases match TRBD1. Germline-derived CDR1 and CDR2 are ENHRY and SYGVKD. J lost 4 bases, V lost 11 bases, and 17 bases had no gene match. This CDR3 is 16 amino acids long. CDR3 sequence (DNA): TGTGCCGTGAGGGGCCGGGACAGGGATTGGGGCTATGGCTACACCTTC. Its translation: CAVRGRDRDWGYGYTF.

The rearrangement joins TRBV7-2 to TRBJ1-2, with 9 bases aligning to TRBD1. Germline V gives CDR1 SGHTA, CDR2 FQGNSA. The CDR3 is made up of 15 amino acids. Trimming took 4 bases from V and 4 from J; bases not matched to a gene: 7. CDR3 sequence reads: CASSYGQGNIYGYTF. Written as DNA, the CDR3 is TGTGCCAGCAGCTACGGACAGGGGAACATCTATGGCTACACCTTC.

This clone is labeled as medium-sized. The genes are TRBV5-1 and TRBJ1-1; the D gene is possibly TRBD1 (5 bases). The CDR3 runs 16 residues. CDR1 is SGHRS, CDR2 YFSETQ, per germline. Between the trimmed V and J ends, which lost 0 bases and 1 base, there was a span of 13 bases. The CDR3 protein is CASSLEARAGNTEAFF. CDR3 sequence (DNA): TGCGCCAGCAGCTTGGAGGCCAGGGCTGGGAACACTGAAGCTTTCTTT.

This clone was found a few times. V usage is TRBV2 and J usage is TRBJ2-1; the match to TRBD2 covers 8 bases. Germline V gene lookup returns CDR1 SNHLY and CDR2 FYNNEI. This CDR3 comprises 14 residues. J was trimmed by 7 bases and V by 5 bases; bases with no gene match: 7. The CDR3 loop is CASSPGGGKNEQFF. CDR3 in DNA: TGTGCCAGCAGTCCGGGGGGGGGCAAGAATGAGCAGTTCTTC.

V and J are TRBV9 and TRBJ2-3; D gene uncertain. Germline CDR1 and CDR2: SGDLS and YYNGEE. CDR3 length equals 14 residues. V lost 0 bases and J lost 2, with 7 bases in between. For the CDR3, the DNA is TGTGCCAGCAGCGTAGGTTTCAACACAGATACGCAGTATTTT. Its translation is CASSVGFNTDTQYF.

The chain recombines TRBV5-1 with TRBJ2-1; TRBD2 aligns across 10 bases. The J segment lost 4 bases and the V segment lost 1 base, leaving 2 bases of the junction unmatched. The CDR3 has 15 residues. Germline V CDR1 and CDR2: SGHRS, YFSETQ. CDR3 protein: CASSLTSGTYNEQFF. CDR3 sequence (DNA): TGCGCCAGCAGCTTGACTAGCGGGACTTACAATGAGCAGTTCTTC.

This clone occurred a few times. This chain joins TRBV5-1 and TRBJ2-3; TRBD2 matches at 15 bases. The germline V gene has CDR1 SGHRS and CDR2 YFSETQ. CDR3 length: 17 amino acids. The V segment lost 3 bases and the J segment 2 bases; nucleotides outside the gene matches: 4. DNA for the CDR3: TGCGCCAGCAGCTCGGGACTAGCGGGAGGCCCCACAGATACGCAGTATTTT. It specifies CASSSGLAGGPTDTQYF.

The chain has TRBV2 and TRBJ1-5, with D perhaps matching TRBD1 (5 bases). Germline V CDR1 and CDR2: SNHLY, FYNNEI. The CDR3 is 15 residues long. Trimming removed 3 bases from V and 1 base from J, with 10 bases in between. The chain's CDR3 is CASSERRGSNQPQHF. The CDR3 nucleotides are TGTGCCAGCAGTGAGAGGAGGGGCAGCAATCAGCCCCAGCATTTT.

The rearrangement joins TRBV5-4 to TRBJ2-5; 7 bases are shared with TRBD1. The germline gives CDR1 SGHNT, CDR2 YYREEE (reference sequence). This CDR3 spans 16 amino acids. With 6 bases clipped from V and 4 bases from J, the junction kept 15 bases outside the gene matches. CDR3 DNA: TGTGCCAGCAAGGGCGGACAGGAGTTGAGAGGAGAGACCCAGTACTTC. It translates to CASKGGQELRGETQYF.

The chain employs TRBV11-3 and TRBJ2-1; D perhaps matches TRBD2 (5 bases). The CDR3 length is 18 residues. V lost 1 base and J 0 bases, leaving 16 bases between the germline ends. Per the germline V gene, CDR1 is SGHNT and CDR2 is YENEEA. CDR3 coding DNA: TGTGCCAGCAGCTTAGGAGGAGGCGCGATAAGCTCCTACAATGAGCAGTTCTTC. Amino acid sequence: CASSLGGGAISSYNEQFF.

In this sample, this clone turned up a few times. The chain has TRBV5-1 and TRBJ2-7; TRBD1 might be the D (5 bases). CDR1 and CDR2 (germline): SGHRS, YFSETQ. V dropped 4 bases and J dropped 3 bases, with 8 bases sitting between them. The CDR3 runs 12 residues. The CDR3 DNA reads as TGCGCCAGCAGCACTGACAGCTACGAGCAGTACTTC. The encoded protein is CASSTDSYEQYF.

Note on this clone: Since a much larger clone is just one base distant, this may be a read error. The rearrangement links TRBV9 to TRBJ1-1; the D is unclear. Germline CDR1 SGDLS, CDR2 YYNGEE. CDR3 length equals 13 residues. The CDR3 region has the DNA TGTGCCAGCAGCGTAGATATGAACATTGAAGCTTTCTTT. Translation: CASSVDMNIEAFF.

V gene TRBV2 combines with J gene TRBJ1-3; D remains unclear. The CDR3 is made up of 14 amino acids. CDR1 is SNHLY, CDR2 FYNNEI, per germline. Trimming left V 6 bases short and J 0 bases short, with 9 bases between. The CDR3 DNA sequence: TGTGCCAGCAGCGAGGGTGGCTCTGGAAACACCATATATTTT. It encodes CASSEGGSGNTIYF.

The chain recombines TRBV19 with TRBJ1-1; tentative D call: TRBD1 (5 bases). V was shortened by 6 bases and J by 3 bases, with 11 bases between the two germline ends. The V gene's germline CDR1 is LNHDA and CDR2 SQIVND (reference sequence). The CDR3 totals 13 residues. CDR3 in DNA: TGTGCCAGTAGCTGGACGGGGGACACTGAAGCTTTCTTT. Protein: CASSWTGDTEAFF.

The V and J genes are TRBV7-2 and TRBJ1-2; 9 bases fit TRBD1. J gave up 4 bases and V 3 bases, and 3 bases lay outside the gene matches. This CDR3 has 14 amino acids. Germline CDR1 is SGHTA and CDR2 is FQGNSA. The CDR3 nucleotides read TGTGCCAGCAGCTTCGGACAGGGGAGCTATGGCTACACCTTC. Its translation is CASSFGQGSYGYTF.

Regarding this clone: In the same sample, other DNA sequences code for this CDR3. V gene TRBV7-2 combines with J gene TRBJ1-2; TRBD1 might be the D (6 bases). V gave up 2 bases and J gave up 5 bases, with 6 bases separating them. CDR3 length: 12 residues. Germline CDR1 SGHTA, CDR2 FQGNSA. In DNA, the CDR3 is TGTGCCAGCAGCTTAAGGGGGTATGGCTACACCTTC. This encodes CASSLRGYGYTF. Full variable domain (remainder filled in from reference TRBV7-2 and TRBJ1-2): GAGVSQSPSNKVTEKGKDVELRCDPISGHTALYWYRQSLGQGLEFLIYFQGNSAPDKSGLPSDRFSAERTGGSVSTLTIQRTQQEDSAVYLCASSLRGYGYTFGSGTRLTVV.